These T cell receptor beta chains were read from a single sample in a study of shared T cell receptors in the human thymus. Data came from immunoSEQ multiplex PCR; TCRdb stores just in-frame clones and leaves some out. The sample records a few hundred thousand clones, over 90% being singletons. The sample was thymocytes. The receptors stem from a human donor. The CDR3 runs from the conserved cysteine through the conserved F or W. A D gene is named only where the DNA matches it firmly.

.	TRBV28	TRBJ1-2	CASSPPKQDRLQGGRNYGYTF
.	TRBV7-9	TRBJ1-3	CASGQRSCGNTIYF
.	TRBV5-1	TRBJ1-2	CASSLSLTSGGYGYTF
.	TRBV11-2	TRBJ2-3	CASSFRSDTQYF
TRBD2	TRBV23-1	TRBJ2-1	CASGVEWGKLAGGSNEQFF
TRBD2	TRBV27	TRBJ2-1	CASSPTKSPQPRLAGDYNEQFF
TRBD2	TRBV19	TRBJ2-1	CASSPYSSGRARQPNEQFF
TRBD2	TRBV2	TRBJ2-6	CASSELYGAGGPPRSGANVLTF
.	TRBV28	TRBJ1-5	CASSRPYVSPQHF
.	TRBV27	TRBJ1-1	CASSSMNTEAFF
.	TRBV4-2	TRBJ2-1	CASSQTGLLTYNEQFF
TRBD2	TRBV9	TRBJ2-1	CASSATSGRVNEQFF
TRBD2	TRBV5-1	TRBJ2-1	CASSERERYNEQFF
.	TRBV5-1	TRBJ2-5	CASSLEDQETQYF
.	TRBV10-3	TRBJ2-2	CAISESSYSRLFF
.	TRBV11-1	TRBJ2-7	CASSSKEGHPYEQYF
.	TRBV30	TRBJ1-1	CAWIGRGRVVDTEAFF
.	TRBV28	TRBJ2-1	CASSSCIREQFF
.	TRBV5-6	TRBJ2-3	CASSRVSPRTDTQYF
.	TRBV4-2	TRBJ2-7	CASSPGTGFQGYF
.	TRBV27	TRBJ1-5	CASSCIPGVSNQPQHF
TRBD2	TRBV28	TRBJ2-1	CASILSRERESPQFF
.	TRBV14	TRBJ1-4	CASSQGLGYKEKLFF
TRBD2	TRBV19	TRBJ2-2	CASSILAGGGWTGELFF
.	TRBV6-5	TRBJ2-7	CASCPGGNEQYF
.	TRBV7-6	TRBJ2-7	CASSLRRSYEQYF
.	TRBV6-5	TRBJ2-7	CASRCFRGLSYEQYF
TRBD1	TRBV7-9	TRBJ1-2	CASSTAGQGTVGYTF
.	TRBV2	TRBJ1-4	CASSEKPPVRGEKLFF
.	TRBV4-1	TRBJ2-1	CASSQEWINSRGSDNEQFF
TRBD1	TRBV6-1	TRBJ1-2	CAITSAGTGNYGYTF
TRBD1	TRBV28	TRBJ2-1	CASSLWTGSYNEQFF
.	TRBV7-2	TRBJ1-1	CASSLDKTEAFF
.	TRBV11-2	TRBJ1-2	CASVGSPINYGYTF
TRBD2	TRBV5-1	TRBJ2-1	CASRDPGLAGECNEQFF
.	TRBV5-4	TRBJ1-1	CASSLVSEAGTFF
TRBD2	TRBV12-5	TRBJ2-5	CASGLVRPGAGGWEETQYF
.	TRBV14	TRBJ2-6	CASSQTLGSGANVLTF
.	TRBV5-1	TRBJ2-7	CASSPGAGREQYF
.	TRBV4-3	TRBJ2-3	CASSQASQGDTQYF